Listed below are T cell receptor beta chains from one sample, sequenced in a study of control samples from healthy donors and cancer patients. Clones were sequenced by immunoSEQ multiplex PCR, and TCRdb holds only the in-frame ones, with some missing. The sample yields fewer than 200,000 clones, just over 85% seen once. Sequences were obtained from blood. The receptors shown here come from a woman in her 30s in good health. The CDR3 runs from the conserved cysteine through the conserved F or W. D genes are given only for firm matches. The size entry is marked missing in some rows and otherwise reads once, few, many or a size class.

j_gene: TRBJ1-2; v_gene: TRBV19; abundance: NA; d_gene: NA; CDR3nt: TGTGCCAGTAGTATAGATGACTGGGCTGGCTACACCTTC; CDR3aa: CASSIDDWAGYTF
j_gene: TRBJ1-6; v_gene: TRBV6-1; abundance: few; d_gene: TRBD1; CDR3nt: TGTGCCAGCAGTGACCGACAGGGCTATAATTCACCCCTCCACTTT; CDR3aa: CASSDRQGYNSPLHF
j_gene: TRBJ2-1; v_gene: TRBV6-4; abundance: NA; d_gene: TRBD2; CDR3nt: TGTGCCAGCAGCCCGGGACTAGGGAATGAGCAGTTCTTC; CDR3aa: CASSPGLGNEQFF
j_gene: TRBJ1-5; v_gene: TRBV12-5; abundance: NA; d_gene: TRBD1; CDR3nt: TGTGCTAGTGGTTTGGTACGACGACAGGGGTATCAGCCCCAGCATTTT; CDR3aa: CASGLVRRQGYQPQHF
j_gene: TRBJ2-5; v_gene: TRBV7-9; abundance: NA; d_gene: NA; CDR3nt: TGTGCCAGCAGCTTAAAGGGGGAGACCCAGTACTTC; CDR3aa: CASSLKGETQYF
j_gene: TRBJ2-3; v_gene: TRBV4-2; abundance: NA; d_gene: TRBD2; CDR3nt: TGTGCCAGCAGCCAGGTAGCGGGGGGGCATGTAGATACGCAGTATTTT; CDR3aa: CASSQVAGGHVDTQYF
j_gene: TRBJ2-3; v_gene: TRBV2; abundance: NA; d_gene: TRBD2; CDR3nt: TGTGCCAGCCCCGGCGGGGGGACTTTAGATACGCAGTATTTT; CDR3aa: CASPGGGTLDTQYF
j_gene: TRBJ2-5; v_gene: TRBV9; abundance: NA; d_gene: NA; CDR3nt: TGTGCCAGCAGCGTAGATGTCCCCGTAGGAGAGACCCAGTACTTC; CDR3aa: CASSVDVPVGETQYF
j_gene: TRBJ1-1; v_gene: TRBV6-2/TRBV6-3; abundance: NA; d_gene: TRBD1; CDR3nt: TGTGCCAGCAGTAAACCCCAGGGGGGCTGGGCTGAAGCTTTCTTT; CDR3aa: CASSKPQGGWAEAFF
j_gene: TRBJ1-4; v_gene: TRBV4-1; abundance: NA; d_gene: TRBD1; CDR3nt: TGCGCCAGCAGCCTGACCCCGGGACAGGGGGCTCACGGGTTGTTTTTT; CDR3aa: CASSLTPGQGAHGLFF
j_gene: TRBJ2-3; v_gene: TRBV30; abundance: NA; d_gene: TRBD2; CDR3nt: TGTGCCTGGAGTCCTCAGAGAGCGGGGGGATTAGATACGCAGTATTTT; CDR3aa: CAWSPQRAGGLDTQYF
j_gene: TRBJ1-4; v_gene: TRBV18; abundance: NA; d_gene: NA; CDR3nt: TGTGCCAGCTCAAAAGGGGCGCGAAATGAAAAACTGTTTTTT; CDR3aa: CASSKGARNEKLFF
j_gene: TRBJ2-2; v_gene: TRBV2; abundance: NA; d_gene: NA; CDR3nt: TGTGCCAGCAGTGGACAAGTCACCGGGGAGCTGTTTTTT; CDR3aa: CASSGQVTGELFF
j_gene: TRBJ2-1; v_gene: TRBV29-1; abundance: NA; d_gene: NA; CDR3nt: TGCAGCGTTGATCTAGACAATGAGCAGTTCTTC; CDR3aa: CSVDLDNEQFF
j_gene: TRBJ2-3; v_gene: TRBV29-1; abundance: once; d_gene: NA; CDR3nt: TGCAGCACCCTTCTGGCCGCATCTCATTTGGATACGCAGTATTTT; CDR3aa: CSTLLAASHLDTQYF
j_gene: TRBJ1-1; v_gene: TRBV19; abundance: NA; d_gene: NA; CDR3nt: TGTGCCAGTAGTATGGCGGCCAGATTGAACACTGAAGCTTTCTTT; CDR3aa: CASSMAARLNTEAFF
j_gene: TRBJ1-2; v_gene: TRBV28; abundance: NA; d_gene: NA; CDR3nt: TGTGCCAGCAGTCCCTCCGGGGGGGCGAATGGCTACACCTTC; CDR3aa: CASSPSGGANGYTF
j_gene: TRBJ1-6; v_gene: TRBV7-8; abundance: NA; d_gene: NA; CDR3nt: TGTGCCAGCAGCTTAGACTCCTATAATTCACCCCTCCACTTT; CDR3aa: CASSLDSYNSPLHF
j_gene: TRBJ1-2; v_gene: TRBV3-1/TRBV3-2; abundance: NA; d_gene: TRBD1; CDR3nt: TGTGCCAGCAGCCAAGCCCCTCAGGGGGCGAATGGCTACACCTTC; CDR3aa: CASSQAPQGANGYTF
j_gene: TRBJ2-7; v_gene: TRBV19; abundance: NA; d_gene: TRBD2; CDR3nt: TGTGCCAGTAGTAGCGGGACTAGCTCCTACGAGCAGTACTTC; CDR3aa: CASSSGTSSYEQYF
j_gene: TRBJ2-1; v_gene: TRBV4-2; abundance: NA; d_gene: TRBD2; CDR3nt: TGTGCCAGCAGCCAAGGTGGCCCCCAGGGTAGCGGGAGGGTCAATGAGCAGTTCTTC; CDR3aa: CASSQGGPQGSGRVNEQFF
j_gene: TRBJ1-1; v_gene: TRBV9; abundance: NA; d_gene: TRBD1; CDR3nt: TGTGCCAGCAGCGTAGGGGACAGAAACACTGAAGCTTTCTTT; CDR3aa: CASSVGDRNTEAFF
j_gene: TRBJ1-6; v_gene: TRBV27; abundance: NA; d_gene: NA; CDR3nt: TGTGCCAGCAGTCCTATTAATTCACCCCTCCACTTT; CDR3aa: CASSPINSPLHF
j_gene: TRBJ2-7; v_gene: TRBV7-2; abundance: NA; d_gene: TRBD2; CDR3nt: TGTGCCAGCAGCTACAAGCTAGGAGGAGCTAGCGGATACTACGAGCAGTACTTC; CDR3aa: CASSYKLGGASGYYEQYF
j_gene: TRBJ2-3; v_gene: TRBV5-4; abundance: NA; d_gene: TRBD2; CDR3nt: TGTGCCAGCAGCTTGGTAGGGACTAGCGGCGATACGCAGTATTTT; CDR3aa: CASSLVGTSGDTQYF
j_gene: TRBJ1-1; v_gene: TRBV10-3; abundance: NA; d_gene: NA; CDR3nt: TGTGCCATCAGTGAGAGGAACAGGAGGGAGACTGAAGCTTTCTTT; CDR3aa: CAISERNRRETEAFF
j_gene: TRBJ1-2; v_gene: TRBV6-1; abundance: NA; d_gene: NA; CDR3nt: TGTGCCAGCAGTGAAAGGCCGTTCGGCGGCTACACCTTC; CDR3aa: CASSERPFGGYTF
j_gene: TRBJ1-4; v_gene: TRBV10-3; abundance: NA; d_gene: NA; CDR3nt: TGTGCCATCAGTGAACGGGCGTGGGGTGAAAAACTGTTTTTT; CDR3aa: CAISERAWGEKLFF
j_gene: TRBJ1-3; v_gene: TRBV2; abundance: NA; d_gene: NA; CDR3nt: TGTGCCAGCACTAAGGACGCAGGGGCCTCTGGAAACACCATATATTTT; CDR3aa: CASTKDAGASGNTIYF
j_gene: TRBJ2-2; v_gene: TRBV11-3; abundance: NA; d_gene: NA; CDR3nt: TGTGCCAGCAGTCGCGGGGAAATCGGGGAGCTGTTTTTT; CDR3aa: CASSRGEIGELFF
j_gene: TRBJ2-3; v_gene: TRBV7-2; abundance: NA; d_gene: TRBD2; CDR3nt: TGTGCCAGCAGCCCCCTCCCAGCGGGGGCGGGAGATACGCAGTATTTT; CDR3aa: CASSPLPAGAGDTQYF
j_gene: TRBJ1-2; v_gene: TRBV5-6; abundance: NA; d_gene: TRBD1; CDR3nt: TGTGCCAGCAGCTTTACAGGGGGCGGGTATGGCTACACCTTC; CDR3aa: CASSFTGGGYGYTF
j_gene: TRBJ2-7; v_gene: TRBV29-1; abundance: NA; d_gene: TRBD1; CDR3nt: TGCAGCGTTGTATGGACAGGGGGCTACGAGCAGTACTTC; CDR3aa: CSVVWTGGYEQYF
j_gene: TRBJ1-4; v_gene: TRBV19; abundance: NA; d_gene: TRBD1; CDR3nt: TGTGCCAGTAACCACCCGCGGGGGACAGGGAATGAAAAACTGTTTTTT; CDR3aa: CASNHPRGTGNEKLFF
j_gene: TRBJ2-2; v_gene: TRBV5-1; abundance: NA; d_gene: TRBD1; CDR3nt: TGCGCCACCGGAGGGGCCCTACAGGGGGATCGAGGCGGGTCGAACACCGGGGAGCTGTTTTTT; CDR3aa: CATGGALQGDRGGSNTGELFF
j_gene: TRBJ1-2; v_gene: TRBV5-6; abundance: NA; d_gene: NA; CDR3nt: TGTGCCAGCAGCGGGGGTAATGACGGGACTTCTAACTATGGCTACACCTTC; CDR3aa: CASSGGNDGTSNYGYTF
j_gene: TRBJ2-7; v_gene: TRBV7-2; abundance: NA; d_gene: TRBD2; CDR3nt: TGTGCCAGCAGCTTTAGCGGGCAAAGCTCCTACGAGCAGTACTTC; CDR3aa: CASSFSGQSSYEQYF
j_gene: TRBJ1-4; v_gene: TRBV6-6; abundance: NA; d_gene: NA; CDR3nt: TGTGCCAGCAGTTACAGGGGGGAAGATGAAAAACTGTTTTTT; CDR3aa: CASSYRGEDEKLFF
j_gene: TRBJ2-1; v_gene: TRBV5-1; abundance: NA; d_gene: TRBD2; CDR3nt: TGCGCCAGCAGCGGGGGACTAGCGGGGCACAATGAGCAGTTCTTC; CDR3aa: CASSGGLAGHNEQFF
j_gene: TRBJ1-1; v_gene: TRBV5-1; abundance: NA; d_gene: NA; CDR3nt: TGCGCACTCCGGGGGGTTAACACTGAAGCTTTCTTT; CDR3aa: CALRGVNTEAFF
j_gene: TRBJ2-1; v_gene: TRBV10-3; abundance: NA; d_gene: NA; CDR3nt: TGTGCCATCAGTGAATTACGTTCGAATGAGCAGTTCTTC; CDR3aa: CAISELRSNEQFF
j_gene: TRBJ2-7; v_gene: TRBV7-2; abundance: NA; d_gene: NA; CDR3nt: TGTGCCAGCAGCCCCCCGACACCAGGCTACTACGAGCAGTACTTC; CDR3aa: CASSPPTPGYYEQYF
j_gene: TRBJ2-1; v_gene: TRBV15; abundance: NA; d_gene: NA; CDR3nt: TGTGCCACCAGCAGAGATCCCCCGGGGGAGCAGTTCTTC; CDR3aa: CATSRDPPGEQFF
j_gene: TRBJ2-3; v_gene: TRBV24-1; abundance: NA; d_gene: TRBD1; CDR3nt: TGTGCCACCGGGACAGGATACACAGATACGCAGTATTTT; CDR3aa: CATGTGYTDTQYF
j_gene: TRBJ2-2; v_gene: TRBV7-2; abundance: NA; d_gene: NA; CDR3nt: TGTGCCAGCAGCTCGACTCCCAAGGGGGAGCTGTTTTTT; CDR3aa: CASSSTPKGELFF
j_gene: TRBJ1-5; v_gene: TRBV27; abundance: NA; d_gene: NA; CDR3nt: TGTGCCAGCAGTTTAGGGGGGTGGGCCAATCAGCCCCAGCATTTT; CDR3aa: CASSLGGWANQPQHF
j_gene: TRBJ1-2; v_gene: TRBV30; abundance: NA; d_gene: NA; CDR3nt: TGTGCCTGGAGTGCGGGACTTTACTATGGCTACACCTTC; CDR3aa: CAWSAGLYYGYTF
j_gene: TRBJ2-1; v_gene: TRBV27; abundance: NA; d_gene: TRBD2; CDR3nt: TGTGCCAGCAGTCCCCGTGGGTCTAGCGGGAGTATTCAAAATGAGCAGTTCTTC; CDR3aa: CASSPRGSSGSIQNEQFF